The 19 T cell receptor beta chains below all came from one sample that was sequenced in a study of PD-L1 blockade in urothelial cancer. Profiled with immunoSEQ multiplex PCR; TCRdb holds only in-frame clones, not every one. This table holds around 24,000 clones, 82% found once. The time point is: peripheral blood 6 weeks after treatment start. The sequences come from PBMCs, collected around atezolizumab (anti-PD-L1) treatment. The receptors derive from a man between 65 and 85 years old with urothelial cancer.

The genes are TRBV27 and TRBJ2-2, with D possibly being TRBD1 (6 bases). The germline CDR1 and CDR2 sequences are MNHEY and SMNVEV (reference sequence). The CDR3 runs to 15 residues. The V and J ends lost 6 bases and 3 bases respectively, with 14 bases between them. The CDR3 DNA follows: TGTGCCAGCAGGGAAGGGGGAAGGGACACCGGGGAGCTGTTTTTT. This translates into CASREGGRDTGELFF.

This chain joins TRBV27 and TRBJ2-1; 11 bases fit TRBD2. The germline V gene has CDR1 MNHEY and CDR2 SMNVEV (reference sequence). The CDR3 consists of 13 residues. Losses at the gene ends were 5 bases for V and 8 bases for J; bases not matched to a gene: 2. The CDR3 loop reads CASSPLAGDEQFF. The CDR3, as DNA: TGTGCCAGCAGTCCACTAGCGGGAGATGAGCAGTTCTTC.

Here the CDR3 DNA reads TGTGCAAGTCGCCGTCCGGGGAGGCCAAGCAATGAGCAGTTCTTC. This sequence encodes CASRRPGRPSNEQFF. V usage is TRBV12-2 and J usage is TRBJ2-1; the table gives TRBD2 as D, unverified against the DNA. TRBV12-2 is noted as a pseudogene. The CDR3 consists of 15 residues.

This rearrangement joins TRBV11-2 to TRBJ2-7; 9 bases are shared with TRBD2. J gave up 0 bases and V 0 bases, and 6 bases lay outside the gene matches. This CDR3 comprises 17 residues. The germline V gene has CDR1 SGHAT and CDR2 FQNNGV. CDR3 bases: TGTGCCAGCAGCTTAGATCTAACTAGCGGGCTCTCCTACGAGCAGTACTTC. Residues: CASSLDLTSGLSYEQYF.

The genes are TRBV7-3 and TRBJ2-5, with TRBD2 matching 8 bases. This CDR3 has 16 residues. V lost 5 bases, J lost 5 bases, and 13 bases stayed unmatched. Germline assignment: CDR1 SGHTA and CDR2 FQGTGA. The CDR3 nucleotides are TGTGCCAGCAGCGAAACCGGACACCGCGGGAGGGAGACCCAGTACTTC. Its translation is CASSETGHRGRETQYF.

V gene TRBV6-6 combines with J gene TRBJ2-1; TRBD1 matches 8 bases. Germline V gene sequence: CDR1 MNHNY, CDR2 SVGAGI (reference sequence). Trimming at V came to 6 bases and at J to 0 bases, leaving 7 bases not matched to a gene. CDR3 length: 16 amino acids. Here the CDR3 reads CASSHIDRGSYNEQFF. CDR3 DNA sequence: TGTGCCAGCAGCCATATTGACAGGGGCTCCTACAATGAGCAGTTCTTC.

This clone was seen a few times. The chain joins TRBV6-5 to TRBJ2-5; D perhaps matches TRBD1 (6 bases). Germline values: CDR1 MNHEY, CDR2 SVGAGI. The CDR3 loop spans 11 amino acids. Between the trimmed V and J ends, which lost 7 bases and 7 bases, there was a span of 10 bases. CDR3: CASNEGGTQYF. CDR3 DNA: TGTGCCAGCAATGAAGGGGGGACCCAGTACTTC.

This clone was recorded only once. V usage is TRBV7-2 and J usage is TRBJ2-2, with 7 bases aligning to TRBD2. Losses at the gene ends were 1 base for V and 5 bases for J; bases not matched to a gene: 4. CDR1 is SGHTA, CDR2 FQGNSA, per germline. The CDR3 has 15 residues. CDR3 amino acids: CASSLVVSGTGELFF. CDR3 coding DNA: TGTGCCAGCAGCTTAGTAGTTAGCGGGACCGGGGAGCTGTTTTTT.

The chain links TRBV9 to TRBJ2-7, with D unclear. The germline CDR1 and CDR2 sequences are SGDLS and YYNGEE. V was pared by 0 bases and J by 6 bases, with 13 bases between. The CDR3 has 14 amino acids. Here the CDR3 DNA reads TGTGCCAGCAGCGTAGGTCACAATTCCGCCGAGCAGTACTTC. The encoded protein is CASSVGHNSAEQYF.

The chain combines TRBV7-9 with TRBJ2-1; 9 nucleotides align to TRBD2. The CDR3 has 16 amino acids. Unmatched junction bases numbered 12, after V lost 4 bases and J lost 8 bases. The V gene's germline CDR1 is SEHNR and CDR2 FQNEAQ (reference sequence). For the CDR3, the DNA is TGTGCCAGCAGCTCCCTTAGTAGCGGGAGTTCGGATGAGCAGTTCTTC. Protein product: CASSSLSSGSSDEQFF.

CDR3 sequence: CAATGGAYGYTF. DNA for the CDR3: TGTGCCGCTACAGGGGGGGCGTATGGCTACACCTTC. This chain uses TRBV19 with TRBJ1-2; 8 bases fit TRBD1. The CDR3 consists of 12 residues. J was trimmed by 5 bases and V by 11 bases; bases with no gene match: 7. The germline gives CDR1 LNHDA, CDR2 SQIVND (reference sequence).

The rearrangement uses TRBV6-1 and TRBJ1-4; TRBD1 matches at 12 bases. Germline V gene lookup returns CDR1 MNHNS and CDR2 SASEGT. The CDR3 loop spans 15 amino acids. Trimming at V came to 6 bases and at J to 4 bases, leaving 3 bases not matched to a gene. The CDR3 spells CASRGTGGGNEKLFF. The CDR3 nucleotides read TGTGCCAGCAGGGGGACAGGGGGCGGTAATGAAAAACTGTTTTTT.

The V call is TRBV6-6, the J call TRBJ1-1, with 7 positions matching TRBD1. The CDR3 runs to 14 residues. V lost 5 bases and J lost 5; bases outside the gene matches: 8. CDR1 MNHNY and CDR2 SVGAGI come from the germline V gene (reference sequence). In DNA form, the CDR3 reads TGTGCCAGCAGTCCCGGGAGGGGGCGAACTGAAGCTTTCTTT. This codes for CASSPGRGRTEAFF.

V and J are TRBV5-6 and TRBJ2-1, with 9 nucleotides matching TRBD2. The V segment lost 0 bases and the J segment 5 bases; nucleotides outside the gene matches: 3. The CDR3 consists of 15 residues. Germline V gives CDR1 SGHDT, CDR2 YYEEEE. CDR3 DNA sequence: TGTGCCAGCAGCTTGGCCCTAGCGGGGAACAATGAGCAGTTCTTC. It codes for CASSLALAGNNEQFF.

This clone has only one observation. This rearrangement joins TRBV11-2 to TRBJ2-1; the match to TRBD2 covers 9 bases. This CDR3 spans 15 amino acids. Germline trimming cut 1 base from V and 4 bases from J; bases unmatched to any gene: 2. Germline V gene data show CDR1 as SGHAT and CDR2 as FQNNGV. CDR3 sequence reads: CASSLGSGSYNEQFF. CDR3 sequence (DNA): TGTGCCAGCAGCTTAGGTAGCGGGAGTTACAATGAGCAGTTCTTC.

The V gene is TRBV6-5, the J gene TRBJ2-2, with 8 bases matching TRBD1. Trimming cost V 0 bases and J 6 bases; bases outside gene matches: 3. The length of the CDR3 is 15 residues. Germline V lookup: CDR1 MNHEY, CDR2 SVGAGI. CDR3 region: CASSYSTGVSGELFF. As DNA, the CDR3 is TGTGCCAGCAGTTACTCGACAGGGGTATCCGGGGAGCTGTTTTTT.

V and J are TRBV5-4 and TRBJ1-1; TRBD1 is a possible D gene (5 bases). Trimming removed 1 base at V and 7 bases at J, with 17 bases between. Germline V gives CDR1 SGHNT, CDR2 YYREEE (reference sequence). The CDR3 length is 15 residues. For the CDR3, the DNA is TGTGCCAGCAGCTTGTTGGGGTCCAGGGTCGATGAAGCTTTCTTT. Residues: CASSLLGSRVDEAFF.

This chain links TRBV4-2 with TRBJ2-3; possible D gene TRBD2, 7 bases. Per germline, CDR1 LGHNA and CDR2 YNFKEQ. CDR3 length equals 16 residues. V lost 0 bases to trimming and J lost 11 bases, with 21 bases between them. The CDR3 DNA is TGTGCCAGCAGCCAAGATTTAGCGGAGGGGGGAGGGGGGCAGTATTTT. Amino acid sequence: CASSQDLAEGGGGQYF.

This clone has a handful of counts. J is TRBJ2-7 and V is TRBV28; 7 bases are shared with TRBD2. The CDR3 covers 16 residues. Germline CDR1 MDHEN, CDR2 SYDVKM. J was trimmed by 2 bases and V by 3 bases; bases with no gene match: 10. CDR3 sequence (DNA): TGTGCCAGCAGTTTGGCTCGGCGGGAGTACCCCTACGAGCAGTACTTC. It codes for CASSLARREYPYEQYF.